The sequence of this TCR beta chain was determined in a study of technical replicates of blood from a few donors. V gave up 4 bases and J gave up 3 bases; unmatched junction bases: 0. Germline CDR1 is SQVTM and CDR2 is ANQGSEA. The CDR3 has 12 residues. Assay: immunoSEQ multiplex PCR; the TCRdb copy retains only in-frame clones and omits some. The sample lists over 80,000 clones, roughly 95% occurring once. The rearrangement links TRBV29-1 to TRBJ2-7; 10 positions agree with TRBD1. This sequence was found in a human donor in good health. Sequenced sample: T cells isolated from PBMCs. The CDR3 is CSVGDRGYEQYF. CDR3 DNA: TGCAGCGTTGGGGACAGGGGCTACGAGCAGTACTTC.